This T cell receptor (beta chain) was found in a study of cytomegalovirus exposure and HLA in healthy donors. Study-wide results and limits: Many donors carried some public TCRs, although rarity characterized most TCR sequences. Common viral pathogens seemed to be connected with several of the most significant clusters, according to a later analysis. TCR beta V- and J-gene trimming, according to a later analysis, was linked to a missense DCLRE1C variant. Associated with cytomegalovirus, according to the listing, were some 150 TCR beta chains.

Of note for this clone: The antigen is not known.

Researchers ran the PCR with 60 Vbeta and 13 Jbeta primers. Profiling relied on immunoSEQ multiplex PCR, and the TCRdb table lists in-frame clones only, not all of them. The table has tens of thousands of clones, more than 60% seen once. The germline V gene encodes CDR1 SGHRS and CDR2 YFSETQ. This CDR3 contains 15 residues. The J segment lost 9 bases and the V segment lost 4 bases, leaving 9 bases of the junction unmatched. This chain uses TRBV5-1 with TRBJ2-1; 11 nucleotides match TRBD2. The TCR originated in a man aged 25-40 years in good health and CMV-seronegative. Sequenced: PBMCs. The CDR3 nucleotides are TGCGCCAGCAGCCCACTAGCGGGAGTGGATGGTGAGCAGTTCTTC. Translating it yields CASSPLAGVDGEQFF.